The rows below give T cell receptor beta chains drawn from one sample of a study of cytomegalovirus exposure and HLA in healthy donors. Method: immunoSEQ multiplex PCR; TCRdb's copy keeps in-frame clones and lacks some. The table lists over 200,000 clones, 82% of them singletons. The specimen was PBMCs. The source is a woman in her thirties or forties in good health and CMV-seronegative. The CDR3 runs from the conserved cysteine through the conserved F or W. The D gene is left open where the match is weak. Some rows mark clone size as missing; the rest say once, few, many or name a class of expanded clone.

V gene,CDR3 length,clone size,D gene,J gene,CDR3 protein,CDR3 DNA
TRBV11-3,13,-,-,TRBJ2-2,CASSLGGTGELFF,TGTGCCAGCAGCTTAGGAGGGACCGGGGAGCTGTTTTTT
TRBV19,16,once,TRBD2,TRBJ2-7,CASSRTSGGRFYEQYF,TGTGCCAGTAGTAGGACTAGCGGGGGCCGATTCTACGAGCAGTACTTC
TRBV7-3,18,-,TRBD2,TRBJ2-3,CASSSQGIIAGVVDTQYF,TGTGCCAGCAGCTCCCAGGGGATTATAGCGGGGGTAGTAGATACGCAGTATTTT
TRBV7-3,15,-,TRBD1,TRBJ1-2,CASSLAGTGGDGYTF,TGTGCCAGCAGCTTAGCAGGGACAGGGGGCGATGGCTACACCTTC
TRBV5-1,17,-,-,TRBJ1-1,CASSLAPGHIRDTEAFF,TGCGCCAGCAGCTTGGCCCCGGGACACATAAGGGACACTGAAGCTTTCTTT
TRBV10-3,11,once,-,TRBJ1-1,CAISKDSEAFF,TGTGCCATCAGCAAAGACTCCGAAGCTTTCTTT
TRBV5-1,14,-,TRBD2,TRBJ2-5,CASSLVAGEETQYF,TGCGCCAGCAGCTTGGTGGCGGGGGAAGAGACCCAGTACTTC
TRBV18,13,few,-,TRBJ1-2,CASSPGGDYGYTF,TGTGCCAGCTCACCAGGGGGGGACTATGGCTACACCTTC
TRBV12-5,13,-,-,TRBJ2-5,CASGPPGQETQYF,TGTGCTAGTGGCCCACCAGGCCAGGAGACCCAGTACTTC
TRBV19,14,many,-,TRBJ2-2,CASSIDRVTGELFF,TGTGCCAGTAGTATAGACAGGGTCACCGGGGAGCTGTTTTTT
TRBV6-1,15,-,-,TRBJ1-6,CASSEQTGGISPLHF,TGTGCCAGCAGTGAACAGACAGGTGGGATTTCACCCCTCCACTTT
TRBV7-2,15,-,-,TRBJ1-6,CASSSYRASASPLHF,TGTGCCAGCAGCTCCTACAGGGCTTCGGCTTCACCCCTCCACTTT
TRBV5-1,15,-,-,TRBJ2-7,CASSSWTREAYEQYF,TGCGCCAGCAGCTCATGGACGAGGGAGGCCTACGAGCAGTACTTC
TRBV29-1,10,-,-,TRBJ2-5,CSVGLETQYF,TGCAGCGTTGGGCTGGAGACCCAGTACTTC
TRBV19,12,-,-,TRBJ1-2,CASRGASYGYTF,TGTGCCAGTAGAGGGGCAAGCTATGGCTACACCTTC